This T cell receptor beta chain was found in a study of T cell responses to AZD1222 COVID-19 vaccine. Study-level findings and limits: The breadth and depth of Spike-specific TCRs increased once two AZD1222 doses had been given. Just six or seven AZD1222 recipients tested seropositive at baseline. Reportedly, nearly half of unique spike TCRs recognized epitopes outside B.1.351/B.1.1.7 mutations. Females made up more of the donors, who were largely white British, and clonal diversity may have come out too low.

Details on this clone: Its target is not known.

Sequencing used immunoSEQ multiplex PCR; TCRdb keeps in-frame clones, though not all of them. The sample includes around 62,000 clones, about 90% of them seen just once. This CDR3 region has 15 residues. Trimming took off 2 bases at V and 3 bases at J, with 12 bases between the two ends. Germline CDR1 and CDR2: MNHEY and SVGAGI. The source of this sequence is an adult in good health. Sequencing was performed on peripheral blood, taken on day 0 of AZD1222 vaccination. This rearrangement joins TRBV6-5 to TRBJ2-3, with D perhaps matching TRBD1 (6 bases). Here the CDR3 reads CASSYPGESTDTQYF. Here the CDR3 DNA reads TGTGCCAGCAGTTACCCAGGGGAGTCGACAGATACGCAGTATTTT.